This T cell receptor beta chain is from a study of beta chain features in type 1 diabetes. The study, taken as a whole, reports: TCRB CDR3 length was moderately but significantly reduced in all four CD4+ subsets of Type 1 diabetes patients. Patients and controls would share equally any PCR tilt toward shorter templates.

Deletions cut 0 bases from V and 7 bases from J, with 15 bases between. In germline, CDR1 is GTSNPN, CDR2 SVGIG (reference sequence). The CDR3 totals 14 residues. Sequenced material consisted of expressed TCRB transcripts (all of the isolated RNA was reverse transcribed). The assay was immunoSEQ multiplex PCR, and TCRdb's table has in-frame clones only and misses some. The profile shows about 360,000 clones, around 13% of them singletons. With respect to this clone: No antigen is known for it.

The chain has TRBV30 and TRBJ1-1; TRBD1 is a possible D gene (5 bases). Sequencing was performed on naive CD4+ T cells from blood. The clonotype originates from a man younger than 30 in good health. The CDR3 is CAWSVLGGQYEAFF. The CDR3 DNA sequence: TGTGCCTGGAGTGTTCTTGGTGGACAATATGAAGCTTTCTTT.